These 6 T cell receptor beta chains were all obtained from the same sample, sequenced in a study of OX40 agonist ivuxolimab in advanced cancers. Measured with immunoSEQ multiplex PCR; TCRdb has only the in-frame clones, and not every one. This sample has tens of thousands of clones, with about 90% found just once. Sequenced material: CD4+ or CD8+ T cells sorted from blood, taken in a trial of the OX40 agonist ivuxolimab. The origin of the receptors is an adult with an advanced solid tumor such as melanoma, head and neck, liver or kidney cancer.

This chain joins TRBV5-4 and TRBJ2-3; the match to TRBD2 covers 7 bases. The J segment lost 6 bases and the V segment lost 0 bases, leaving 13 bases of the junction unmatched. This CDR3 has 17 amino acids. The germline V gene has CDR1 SGHNT and CDR2 YYREEE (reference sequence). CDR3 loop: CASSLAFGGGPSDTQYF. The CDR3 bases are TGTGCCAGCAGCTTGGCCTTTGGGGGAGGGCCTTCCGATACGCAGTATTTT.

The genes are TRBV7-2 and TRBJ2-2; 9 bases are shared with TRBD2. CDR1 is SGHTA and CDR2 is FQGNSA in the germline V gene. Trimming at V came to 2 bases and at J to 0 bases, leaving 10 bases not matched to a gene. CDR3 length equals 19 residues. The CDR3: CASSLSVTSGFANTGELFF. The CDR3 DNA sequence: TGTGCCAGCAGCTTATCGGTAACTAGCGGGTTCGCGAACACCGGGGAGCTGTTTTTT.

V and J are TRBV7-8 and TRBJ1-1; 7 bases are a match to TRBD1. Germline lookup yields CDR1 SGHVS and CDR2 FQNEAQ. This CDR3 has 17 amino acids. V lost 4 bases and J lost 1; bases outside the gene matches: 12. The CDR3 bases are TGTGCCAGCAGCTATAACTACTTCAGGGGGAAGAACACTGAAGCTTTCTTT. Translation: CASSYNYFRGKNTEAFF.

This sequence joins TRBV6-1 and TRBJ1-5, with 7 bases identical to TRBD1. The V gene end was trimmed by 10 bases and the J gene end by 0 bases; junction bases not matched to a gene: 6. The CDR3 is made up of 14 amino acids. The germline CDR1 and CDR2 sequences are MNHNS and SASEGT. The CDR3 is CATRDRNSNQPQHF. The CDR3 DNA is TGTGCCACGAGGGACAGAAATAGCAATCAGCCCCAGCATTTT.

The rearrangement joins TRBV7-9 to TRBJ2-2; no firm D call. Trimming cost V 5 bases and J 7 bases, with 17 bases left between them. The length of the CDR3 is 15 residues. CDR1 is SEHNR, CDR2 FQNEAQ, per germline (reference sequence). CDR3 nucleotide sequence: TGTGCCAGCAGCACAAGTAGGGCAGCTGGCGGGGAGCTGTTTTTT. It encodes CASSTSRAAGGELFF.

The chain couples TRBV6-9 to TRBJ2-1; a weak D match, TRBD2 (6 bases). Trimming left V 6 bases short and J 1 base short, with 13 bases between. Germline loops: CDR1 MNHGY, CDR2 SVAAGI. The length of the CDR3 is 15 residues. The CDR3 DNA sequence: TGTGCCAGCAGGTCCTCTAGCGCGTCCTACAATGAGCAGTTCTTC. Translated, it gives CASRSSSASYNEQFF.